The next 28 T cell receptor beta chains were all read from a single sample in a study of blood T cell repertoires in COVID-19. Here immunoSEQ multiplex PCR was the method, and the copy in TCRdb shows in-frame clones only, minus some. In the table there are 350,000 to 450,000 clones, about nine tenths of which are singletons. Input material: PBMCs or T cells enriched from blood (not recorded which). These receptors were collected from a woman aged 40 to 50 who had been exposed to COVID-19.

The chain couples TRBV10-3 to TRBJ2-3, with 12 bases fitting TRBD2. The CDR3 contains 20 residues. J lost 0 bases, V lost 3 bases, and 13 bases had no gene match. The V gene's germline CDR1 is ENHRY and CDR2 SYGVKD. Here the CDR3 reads CAISEGGRTSGVSSTDTQYF. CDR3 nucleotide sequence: TGTGCCATCAGTGAAGGTGGTAGGACTAGCGGGGTTTCTAGCACAGATACGCAGTATTTT.

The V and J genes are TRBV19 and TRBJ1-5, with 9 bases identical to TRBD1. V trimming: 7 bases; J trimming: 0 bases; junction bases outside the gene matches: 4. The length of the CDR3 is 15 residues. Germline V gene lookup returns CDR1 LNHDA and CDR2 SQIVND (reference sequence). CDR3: CASNLQGASNQPQHF. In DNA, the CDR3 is TGTGCCAGTAACCTACAGGGGGCTAGCAATCAGCCCCAGCATTTT.

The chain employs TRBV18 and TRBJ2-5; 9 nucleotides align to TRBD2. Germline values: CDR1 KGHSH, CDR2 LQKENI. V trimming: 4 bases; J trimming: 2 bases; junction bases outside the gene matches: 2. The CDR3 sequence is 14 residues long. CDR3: CASSHLAGQETQYF. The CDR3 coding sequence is TGTGCCAGCTCACACCTAGCGGGACAAGAGACCCAGTACTTC. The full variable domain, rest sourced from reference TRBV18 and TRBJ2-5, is NAGVMQNPRHLVRRRGQEARLRCSPMKGHSHVYWYRQLPEEGLKFMVYLQKENIIDESGMPKERFSAEFPKEGPSILRIQQVVRGDSAAYFCASSHLAGQETQYFGPGTRLLVL.

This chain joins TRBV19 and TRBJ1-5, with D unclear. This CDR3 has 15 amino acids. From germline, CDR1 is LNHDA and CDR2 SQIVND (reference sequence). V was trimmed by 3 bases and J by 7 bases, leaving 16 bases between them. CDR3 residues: CASSMDLLRGQPQHF. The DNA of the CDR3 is TGTGCCAGTAGTATGGATTTGCTCCGAGGGCAGCCCCAGCATTTT.

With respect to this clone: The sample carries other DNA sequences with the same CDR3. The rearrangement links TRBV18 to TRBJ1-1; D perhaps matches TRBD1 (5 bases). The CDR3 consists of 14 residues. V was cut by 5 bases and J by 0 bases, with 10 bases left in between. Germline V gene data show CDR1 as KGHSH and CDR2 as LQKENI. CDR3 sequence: CASSETAMNTEAFF. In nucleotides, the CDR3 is TGTGCCAGCTCAGAGACAGCCATGAACACTGAAGCTTTCTTT.

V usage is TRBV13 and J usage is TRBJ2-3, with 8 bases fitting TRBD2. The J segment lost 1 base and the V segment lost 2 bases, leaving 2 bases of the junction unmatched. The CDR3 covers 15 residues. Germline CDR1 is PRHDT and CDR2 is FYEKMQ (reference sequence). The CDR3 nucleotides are TGTGCCAGCAGCTTACTAGCGGGTCGCACAGATACGCAGTATTTT. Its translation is CASSLLAGRTDTQYF.

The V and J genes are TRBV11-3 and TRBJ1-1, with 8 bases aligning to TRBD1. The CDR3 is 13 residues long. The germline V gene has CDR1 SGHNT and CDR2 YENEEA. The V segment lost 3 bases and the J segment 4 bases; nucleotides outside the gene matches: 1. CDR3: CASSFGQGTEAFF. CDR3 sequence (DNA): TGTGCCAGCAGCTTCGGACAGGGCACTGAAGCTTTCTTT.

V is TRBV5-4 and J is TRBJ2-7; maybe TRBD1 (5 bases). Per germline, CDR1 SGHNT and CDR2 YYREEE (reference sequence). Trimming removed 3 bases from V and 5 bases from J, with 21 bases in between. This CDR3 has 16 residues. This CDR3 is CASSSQGAPVANEQYF. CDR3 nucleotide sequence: TGTGCCAGCAGCTCCCAAGGGGCGCCGGTGGCAAACGAGCAGTACTTC.

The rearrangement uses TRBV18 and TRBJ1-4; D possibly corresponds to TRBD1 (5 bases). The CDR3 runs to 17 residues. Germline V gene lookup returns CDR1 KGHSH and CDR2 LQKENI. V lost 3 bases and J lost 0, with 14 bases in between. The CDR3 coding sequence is TGTGCCAGCTCACCCTTCTTTGACAGAGCAACTAATGAAAAACTGTTTTTT. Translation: CASSPFFDRATNEKLFF.

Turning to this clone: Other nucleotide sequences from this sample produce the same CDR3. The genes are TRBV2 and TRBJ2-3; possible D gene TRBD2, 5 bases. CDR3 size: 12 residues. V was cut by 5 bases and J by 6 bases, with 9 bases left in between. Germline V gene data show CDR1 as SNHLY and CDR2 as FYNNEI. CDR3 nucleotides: TGTGCCAGCAGTCCGACGGGGGATACGCAGTATTTT. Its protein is CASSPTGDTQYF.

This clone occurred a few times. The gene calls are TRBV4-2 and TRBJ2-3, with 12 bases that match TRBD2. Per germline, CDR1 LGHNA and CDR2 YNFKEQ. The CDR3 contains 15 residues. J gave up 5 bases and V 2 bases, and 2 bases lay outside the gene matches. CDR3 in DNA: TGTGCCAGCAGCCAACTAGCGGGGGGGCAAGATACGCAGTATTTT. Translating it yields CASSQLAGGQDTQYF.

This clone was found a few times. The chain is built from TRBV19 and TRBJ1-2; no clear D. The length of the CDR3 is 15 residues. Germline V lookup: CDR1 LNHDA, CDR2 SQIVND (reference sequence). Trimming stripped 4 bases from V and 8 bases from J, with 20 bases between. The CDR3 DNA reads TGTGCCAGTAGTAGTGGCTTAAGGCGGCCCACCGGCTACACCTTC. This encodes CASSSGLRRPTGYTF. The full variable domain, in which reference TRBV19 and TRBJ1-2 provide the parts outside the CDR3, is DGGITQSPKYLFRKEGQNVTLSCEQNLNHDAMYWYRQDPGQGLRLIYYSQIVNDFQKGDIAEGYSVSREKKESFPLTVTSAQKNPTAFYLCASSSGLRRPTGYTFGSGTRLTVV.

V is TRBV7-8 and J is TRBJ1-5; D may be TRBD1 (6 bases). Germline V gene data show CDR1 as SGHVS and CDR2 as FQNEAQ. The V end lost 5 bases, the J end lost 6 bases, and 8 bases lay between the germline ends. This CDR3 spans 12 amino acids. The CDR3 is CASSPQGQPQHF. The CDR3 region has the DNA TGTGCCAGCAGCCCACAGGGTCAGCCCCAGCATTTT.

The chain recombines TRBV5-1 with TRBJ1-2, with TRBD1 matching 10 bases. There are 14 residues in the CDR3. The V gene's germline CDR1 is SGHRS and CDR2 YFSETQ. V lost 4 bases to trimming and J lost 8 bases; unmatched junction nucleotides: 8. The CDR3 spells CASSSLDRGPGYTF. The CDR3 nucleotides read TGCGCCAGCAGCAGCCTCGACAGGGGGCCGGGCTACACCTTC.

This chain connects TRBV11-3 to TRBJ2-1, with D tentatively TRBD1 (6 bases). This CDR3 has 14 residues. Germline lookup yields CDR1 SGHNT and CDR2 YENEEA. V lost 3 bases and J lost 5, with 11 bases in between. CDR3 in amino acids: CASSFGDNDNEQFF. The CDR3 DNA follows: TGTGCCAGCAGCTTCGGGGACAACGACAATGAGCAGTTCTTC.

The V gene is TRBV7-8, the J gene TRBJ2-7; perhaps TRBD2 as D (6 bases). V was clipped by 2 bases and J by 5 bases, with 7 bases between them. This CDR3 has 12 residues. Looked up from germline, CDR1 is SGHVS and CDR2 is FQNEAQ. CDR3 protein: CASSLTSNEQYF. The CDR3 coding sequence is TGTGCCAGCAGCTTAACTAGCAACGAGCAGTACTTC. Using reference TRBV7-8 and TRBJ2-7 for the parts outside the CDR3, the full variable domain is GAGVSQSPRYKVAKRGQDVALRCDPISGHVSLFWYQQALGQGPEFLTYFQNEAQLDKSGLPSDRFFAERPEGSVSTLKIQRTQQEDSAVYLCASSLTSNEQYFGPGTRLTVT.

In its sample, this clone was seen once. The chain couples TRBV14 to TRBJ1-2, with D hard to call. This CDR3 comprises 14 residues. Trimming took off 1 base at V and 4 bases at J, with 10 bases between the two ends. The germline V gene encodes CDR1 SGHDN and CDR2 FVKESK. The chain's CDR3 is CASSQGGRLYGYTF. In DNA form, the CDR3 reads TGTGCCAGCAGCCAAGGTGGCAGGCTCTATGGCTACACCTTC.

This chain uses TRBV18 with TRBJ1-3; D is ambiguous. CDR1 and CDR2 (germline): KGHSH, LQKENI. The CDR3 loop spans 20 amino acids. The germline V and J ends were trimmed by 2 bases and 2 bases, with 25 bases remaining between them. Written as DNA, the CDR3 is TGTGCCAGCTCACCAGTGCCAGCCCTTCGGGTCGGGGAAGCTGGAAACACCATATATTTT. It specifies CASSPVPALRVGEAGNTIYF.

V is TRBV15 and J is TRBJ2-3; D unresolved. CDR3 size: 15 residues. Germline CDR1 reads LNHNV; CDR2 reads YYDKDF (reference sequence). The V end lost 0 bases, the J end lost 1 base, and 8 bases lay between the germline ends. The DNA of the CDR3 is TGTGCCACCAGCAGAGAGGAGTACGGCACAGATACGCAGTATTTT. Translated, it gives CATSREEYGTDTQYF.

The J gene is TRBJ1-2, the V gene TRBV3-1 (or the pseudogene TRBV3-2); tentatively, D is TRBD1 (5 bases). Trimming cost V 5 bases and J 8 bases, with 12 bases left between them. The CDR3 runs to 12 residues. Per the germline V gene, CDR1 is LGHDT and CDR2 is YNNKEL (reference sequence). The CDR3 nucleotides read TGTGCCAGCAGCAACAGGCTTGGGGGCTACACCTTC. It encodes CASSNRLGGYTF.

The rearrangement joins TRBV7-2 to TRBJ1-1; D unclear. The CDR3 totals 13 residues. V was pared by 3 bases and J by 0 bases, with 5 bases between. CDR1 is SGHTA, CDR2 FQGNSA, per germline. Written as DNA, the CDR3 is TGTGCCAGCAGCTTTGAGATGAACACTGAAGCTTTCTTT. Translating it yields CASSFEMNTEAFF.

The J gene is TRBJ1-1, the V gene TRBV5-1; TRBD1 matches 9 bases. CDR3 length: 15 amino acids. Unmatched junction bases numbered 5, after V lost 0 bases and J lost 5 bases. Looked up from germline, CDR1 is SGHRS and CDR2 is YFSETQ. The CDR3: CASSLDGTGSTEAFF. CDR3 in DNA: TGCGCCAGCAGCTTGGATGGGACAGGGTCGACTGAAGCTTTCTTT.

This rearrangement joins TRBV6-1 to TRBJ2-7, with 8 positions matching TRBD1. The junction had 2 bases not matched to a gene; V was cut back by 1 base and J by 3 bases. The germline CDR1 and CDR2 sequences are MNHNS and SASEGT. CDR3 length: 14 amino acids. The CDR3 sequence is CASSEGTGIYEQYF. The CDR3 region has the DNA TGTGCCAGCAGTGAAGGGACAGGGATCTACGAGCAGTACTTC.

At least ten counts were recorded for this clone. This CDR3 reads CATSIKKGGGTEAFF. CDR3 DNA sequence: TGTGCCACCAGCATCAAAAAAGGGGGCGGCACTGAAGCTTTCTTT. The gene calls are TRBV15 and TRBJ1-1, with TRBD1 matching 7 bases. Germline V gene sequence: CDR1 LNHNV, CDR2 YYDKDF (reference sequence). Trimming cost V 4 bases and J 4 bases; bases outside gene matches: 9. The CDR3 has 15 residues.

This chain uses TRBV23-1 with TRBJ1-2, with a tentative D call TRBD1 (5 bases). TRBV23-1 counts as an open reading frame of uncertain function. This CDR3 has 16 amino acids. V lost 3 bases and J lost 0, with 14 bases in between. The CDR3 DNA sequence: TGCGCCAGCAGTCACCCCGCGGAGGGGCCTAACTATGGCTACACCTTC. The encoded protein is CASSHPAEGPNYGYTF.

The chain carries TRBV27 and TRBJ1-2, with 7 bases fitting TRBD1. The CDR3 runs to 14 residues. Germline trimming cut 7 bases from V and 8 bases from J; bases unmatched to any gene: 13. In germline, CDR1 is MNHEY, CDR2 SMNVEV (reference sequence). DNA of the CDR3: TGTGCCAGCAAGGAATGGGACAGTAGTTCCGGCTACACCTTC. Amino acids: CASKEWDSSSGYTF.

CDR3 nucleotides: TGCAGCGCCAAACAGGGGAGCAATCAGCCCCAGCATTTT. Translating it yields CSAKQGSNQPQHF. V is TRBV29-1 and J is TRBJ1-5; 7 nucleotides match TRBD1. The V gene end was trimmed by 7 bases and the J gene end by 1 base; junction bases not matched to a gene: 4. Looked up from germline, CDR1 is SQVTM and CDR2 is ANQGSEA. This CDR3 region has 13 residues.

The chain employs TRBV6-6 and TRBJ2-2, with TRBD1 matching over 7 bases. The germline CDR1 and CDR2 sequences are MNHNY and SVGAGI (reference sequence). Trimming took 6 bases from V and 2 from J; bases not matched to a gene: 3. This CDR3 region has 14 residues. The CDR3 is CASSRDSNTGELFF. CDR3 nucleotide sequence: TGTGCCAGCAGCCGGGACAGTAACACCGGGGAGCTGTTTTTT.